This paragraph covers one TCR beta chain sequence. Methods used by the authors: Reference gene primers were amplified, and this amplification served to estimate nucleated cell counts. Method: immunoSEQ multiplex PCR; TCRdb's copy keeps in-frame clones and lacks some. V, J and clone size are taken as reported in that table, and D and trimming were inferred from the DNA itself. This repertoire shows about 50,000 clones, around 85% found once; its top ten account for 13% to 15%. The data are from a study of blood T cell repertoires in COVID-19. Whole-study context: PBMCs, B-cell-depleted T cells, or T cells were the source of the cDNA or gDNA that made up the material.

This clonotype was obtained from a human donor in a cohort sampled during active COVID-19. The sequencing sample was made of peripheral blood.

CDR3 nucleotides: TGTGCCAGCAGCTCCAGGGGGGGCAATCAGCCCCAGCATTTT. As protein: CASSSRGGNQPQHF. The chain combines TRBV3-1 (or the pseudogene TRBV3-2) with TRBJ1-5, with 7 bases lining up with TRBD1. The CDR3 runs 14 residues. The V and J ends lost 5 bases and 2 bases, in that order; junction bases with no gene match: 3. CDR1 is LGHDT and CDR2 is YNNKEL in the germline V gene (reference sequence).